This T cell receptor (beta chain) is drawn from a study of control samples from healthy donors and cancer patients. The CDR3 length is 16 residues. Germline CDR1 LNHDA, CDR2 SQIVND (reference sequence). V lost 7 bases, J lost 4 bases, and 22 bases lay in between. Libraries were prepared by immunoSEQ multiplex PCR; TCRdb keeps only in-frame clonotypes and omits some of them. The sample includes tens of thousands of clones, 84% of them seen just once. This chain links TRBV19 with TRBJ1-1; D is undetermined. This sequence was found in a man in his fifties or sixties in good health. The sample consisted of blood. CDR3 protein: CASTPNQALRSTEAFF. The CDR3 coding sequence is TGTGCCAGTACCCCGAATCAGGCCCTGCGTAGCACTGAAGCTTTCTTT.